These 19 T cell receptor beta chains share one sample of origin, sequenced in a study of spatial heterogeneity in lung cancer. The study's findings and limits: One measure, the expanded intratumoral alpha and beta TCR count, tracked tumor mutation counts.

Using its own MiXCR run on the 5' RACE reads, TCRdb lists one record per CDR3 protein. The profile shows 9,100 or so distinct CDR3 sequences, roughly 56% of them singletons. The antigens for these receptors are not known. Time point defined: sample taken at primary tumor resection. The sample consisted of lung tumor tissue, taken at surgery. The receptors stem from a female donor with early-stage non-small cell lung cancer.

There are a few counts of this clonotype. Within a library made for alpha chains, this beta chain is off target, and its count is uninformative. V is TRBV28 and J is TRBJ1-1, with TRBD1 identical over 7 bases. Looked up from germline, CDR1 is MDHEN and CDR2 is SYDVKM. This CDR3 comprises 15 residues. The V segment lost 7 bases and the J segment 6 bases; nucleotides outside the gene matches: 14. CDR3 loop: CASTPHGTVFPEAFF. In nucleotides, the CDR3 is TGTGCCAGCACACCTCACGGGACAGTATTCCCTGAAGCTTTCTTT.

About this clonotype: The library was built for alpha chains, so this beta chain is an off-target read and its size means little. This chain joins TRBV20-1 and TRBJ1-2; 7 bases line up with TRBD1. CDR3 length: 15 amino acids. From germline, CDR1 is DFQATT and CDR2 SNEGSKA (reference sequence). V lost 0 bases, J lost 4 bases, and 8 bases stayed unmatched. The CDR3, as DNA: TGCAGTGCTAGAGATAGGGGACAGATCGCCTATGGCTACACCTTC. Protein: CSARDRGQIAYGYTF.

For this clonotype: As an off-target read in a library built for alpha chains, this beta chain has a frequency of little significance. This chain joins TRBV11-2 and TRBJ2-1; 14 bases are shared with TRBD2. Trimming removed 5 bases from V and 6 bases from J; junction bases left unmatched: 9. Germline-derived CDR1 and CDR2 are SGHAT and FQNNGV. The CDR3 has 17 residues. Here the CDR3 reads CASSPRLAGGQGNEQFF. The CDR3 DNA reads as TGTGCCAGCAGCCCCCGACTAGCGGGGGGGCAGGGCAATGAGCAGTTCTTC.

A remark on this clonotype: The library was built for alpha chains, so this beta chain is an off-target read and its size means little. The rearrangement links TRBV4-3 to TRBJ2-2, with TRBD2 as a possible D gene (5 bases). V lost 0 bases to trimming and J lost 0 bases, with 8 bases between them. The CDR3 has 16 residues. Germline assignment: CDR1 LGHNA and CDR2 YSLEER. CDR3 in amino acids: CASSQDVGANTGELFF. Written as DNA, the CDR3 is TGCGCCAGCAGCCAAGATGTCGGGGCGAACACCGGGGAGCTGTTTTTT.

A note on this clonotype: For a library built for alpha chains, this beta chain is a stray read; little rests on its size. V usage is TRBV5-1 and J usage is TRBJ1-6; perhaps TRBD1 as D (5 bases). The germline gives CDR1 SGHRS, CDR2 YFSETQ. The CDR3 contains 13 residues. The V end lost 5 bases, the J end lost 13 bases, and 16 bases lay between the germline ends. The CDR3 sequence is CASSRDPGYPLHF. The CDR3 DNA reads TGCGCCAGCAGTCGGGACCCCGGATATCCCCTCCACTTT.

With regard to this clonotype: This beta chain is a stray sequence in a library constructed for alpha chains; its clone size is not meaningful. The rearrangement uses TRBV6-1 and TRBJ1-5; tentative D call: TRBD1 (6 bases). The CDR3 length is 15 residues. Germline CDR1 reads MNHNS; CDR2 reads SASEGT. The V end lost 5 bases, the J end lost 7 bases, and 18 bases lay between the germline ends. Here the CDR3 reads CASSQQGSTGQPQHF. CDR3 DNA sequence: TGTGCCAGCAGTCAACAGGGAAGCACAGGGCAGCCCCAGCATTTT.

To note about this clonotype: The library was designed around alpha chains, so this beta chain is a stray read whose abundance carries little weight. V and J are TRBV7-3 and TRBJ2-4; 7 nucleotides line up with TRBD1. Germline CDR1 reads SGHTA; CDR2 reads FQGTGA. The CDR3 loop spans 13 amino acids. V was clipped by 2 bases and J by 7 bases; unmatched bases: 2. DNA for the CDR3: TGTGCCAGCAGCTTATCAGGGGGTAACATTCAGTACTTC. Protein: CASSLSGGNIQYF.

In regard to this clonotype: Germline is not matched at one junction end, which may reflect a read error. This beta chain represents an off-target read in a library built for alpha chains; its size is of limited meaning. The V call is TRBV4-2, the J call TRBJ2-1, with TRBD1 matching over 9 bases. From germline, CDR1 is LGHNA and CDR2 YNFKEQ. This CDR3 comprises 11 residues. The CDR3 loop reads CASSQGTGLIF. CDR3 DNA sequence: TGTGCCAGCAGCCAGGGGACAGGGTTGATCTTC.

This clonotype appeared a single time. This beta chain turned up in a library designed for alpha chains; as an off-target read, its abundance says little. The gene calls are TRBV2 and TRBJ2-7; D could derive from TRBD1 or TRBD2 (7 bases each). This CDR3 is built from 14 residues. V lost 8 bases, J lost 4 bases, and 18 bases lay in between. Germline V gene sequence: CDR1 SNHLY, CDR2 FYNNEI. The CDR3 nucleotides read TGTGCCAGCGGAAGACAGGGAGGGGGATACGAGCAGTACTTC. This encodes CASGRQGGGYEQYF.

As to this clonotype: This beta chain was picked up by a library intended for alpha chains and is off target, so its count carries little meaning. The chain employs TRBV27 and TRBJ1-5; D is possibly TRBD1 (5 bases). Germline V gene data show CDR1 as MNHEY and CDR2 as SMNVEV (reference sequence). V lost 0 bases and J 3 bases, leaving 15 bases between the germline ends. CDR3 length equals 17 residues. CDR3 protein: CASSLSSRGRVNQPQHF. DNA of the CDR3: TGTGCCAGCAGTTTATCTAGCCGAGGCAGGGTCAATCAGCCCCAGCATTTT.

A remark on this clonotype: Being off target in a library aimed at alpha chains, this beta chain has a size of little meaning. The CDR3 sequence: CASSQDPPSGGWNEQFF. The DNA of the CDR3 is TGTGCCAGCAGCCAAGACCCACCTAGCGGGGGTTGGAATGAGCAGTTCTTC. The gene calls are TRBV4-2 and TRBJ2-1; 10 bases match TRBD2. V lost 0 bases, J lost 7 bases, and 9 bases stayed unmatched. CDR1 and CDR2 from the germline V gene are LGHNA and YNFKEQ. The CDR3 length is 17 residues.

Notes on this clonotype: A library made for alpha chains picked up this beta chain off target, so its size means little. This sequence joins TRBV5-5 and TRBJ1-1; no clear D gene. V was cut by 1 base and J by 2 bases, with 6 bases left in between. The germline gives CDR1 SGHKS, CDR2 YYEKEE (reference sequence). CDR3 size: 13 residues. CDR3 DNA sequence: TGTGCCAGCAGCTTGACTGGCAACACTGAAGCTTTCTTT. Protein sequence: CASSLTGNTEAFF.

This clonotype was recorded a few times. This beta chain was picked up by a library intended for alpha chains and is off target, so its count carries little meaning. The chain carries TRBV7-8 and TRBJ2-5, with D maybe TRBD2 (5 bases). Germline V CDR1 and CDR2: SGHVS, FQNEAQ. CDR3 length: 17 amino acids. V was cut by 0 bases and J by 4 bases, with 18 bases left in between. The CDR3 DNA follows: TGTGCCAGCAGCTTAGCGCGGGTAGTAAGGGCTAGAGAGACCCAGTACTTC. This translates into CASSLARVVRARETQYF.

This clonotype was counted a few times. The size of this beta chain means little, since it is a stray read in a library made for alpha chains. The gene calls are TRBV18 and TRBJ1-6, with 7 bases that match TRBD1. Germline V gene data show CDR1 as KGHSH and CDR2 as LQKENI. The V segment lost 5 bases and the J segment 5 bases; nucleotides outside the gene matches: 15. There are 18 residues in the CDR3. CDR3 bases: TGTGCCAGCTCATTTGGACAGGCCCACAGACCAAATAATTCACCCCTCCACTTT. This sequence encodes CASSFGQAHRPNNSPLHF.

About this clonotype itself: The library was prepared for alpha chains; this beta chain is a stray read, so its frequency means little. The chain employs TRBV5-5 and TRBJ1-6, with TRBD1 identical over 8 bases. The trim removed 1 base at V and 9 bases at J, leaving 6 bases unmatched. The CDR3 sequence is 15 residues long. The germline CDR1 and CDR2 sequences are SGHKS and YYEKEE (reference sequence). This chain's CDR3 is CASSLNRGYSSPLHF. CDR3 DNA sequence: TGTGCCAGCAGCTTGAACAGGGGGTACAGTTCACCCCTCCACTTT.

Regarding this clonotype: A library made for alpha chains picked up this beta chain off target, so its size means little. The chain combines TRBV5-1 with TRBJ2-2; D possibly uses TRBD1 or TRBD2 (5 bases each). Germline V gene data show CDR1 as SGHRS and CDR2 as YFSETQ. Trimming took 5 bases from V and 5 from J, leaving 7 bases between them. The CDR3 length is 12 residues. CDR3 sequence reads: CASRGETGELFF. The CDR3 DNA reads TGCGCCAGCAGGGGGGAAACCGGGGAGCTGTTTTTT. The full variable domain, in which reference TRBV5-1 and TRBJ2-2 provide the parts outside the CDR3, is KAGVTQTPRYLIKTRGQQVTLSCSPISGHRSVSWYQQTPGQGLQFLFEYFSETQRNKGNFPGRFSGRQFSNSRSEMNVSTLELGDSALYLCASRGETGELFFGEGSRLTVL.

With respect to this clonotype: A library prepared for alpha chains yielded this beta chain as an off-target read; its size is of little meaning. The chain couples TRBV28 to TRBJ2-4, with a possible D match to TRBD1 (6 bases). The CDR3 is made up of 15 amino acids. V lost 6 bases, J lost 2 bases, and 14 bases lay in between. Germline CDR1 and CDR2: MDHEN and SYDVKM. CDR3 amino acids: CASSLTGTTKNIQYF. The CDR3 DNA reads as TGTGCCAGCAGCCTGACCGGGACAACCAAAAACATTCAGTACTTC.

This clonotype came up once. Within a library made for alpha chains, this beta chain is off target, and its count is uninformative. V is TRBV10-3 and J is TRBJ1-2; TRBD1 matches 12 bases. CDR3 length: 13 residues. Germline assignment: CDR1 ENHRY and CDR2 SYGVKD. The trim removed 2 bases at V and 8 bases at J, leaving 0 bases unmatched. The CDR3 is CAISEGTGGGYTF. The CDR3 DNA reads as TGTGCCATCAGTGAGGGGACAGGGGGCGGCTACACCTTC.

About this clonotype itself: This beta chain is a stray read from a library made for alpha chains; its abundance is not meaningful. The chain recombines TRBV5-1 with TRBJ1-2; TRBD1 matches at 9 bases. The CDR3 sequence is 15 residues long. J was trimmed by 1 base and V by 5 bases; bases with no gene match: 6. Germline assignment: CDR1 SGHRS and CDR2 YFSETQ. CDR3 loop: CASRTTGGHNYGYTF. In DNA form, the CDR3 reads TGCGCCAGCAGAACCACAGGGGGCCATAACTATGGCTACACCTTC.